This is a list of T cell receptor beta chains from one sample in a study of blood T cell repertoires in COVID-19. This table comes from immunoSEQ multiplex PCR, and its TCRdb copy is limited to in-frame clones, with some not included. The sample shows fewer than 350,000 clones, approximately 86% of them seen only once. Source material: PBMCs or T cells enriched from blood (not recorded which). Receptor source: a woman in her thirties or forties with acute COVID-19. Both conserved end residues are part of each CDR3. The D gene is left open where the match is weak. Only part of the rows carry a size: once, few, many, or a class if the clone is expanded.

>15|TRBV2|.|TRBJ2-7|.
CASSERVGSGYEQYF
TGTGCCAGCAGTGAGAGGGTGGGGTCAGGCTACGAGCAGTACTTC
>16|TRBV4-2|TRBD1|TRBJ1-4|.
CASSQDPTGFNEKLFF
TGTGCCAGCAGCCAAGATCCGACAGGGTTTAATGAAAAACTGTTTTTT
>13|TRBV9|.|TRBJ1-3|.
CASGRPSSNTIYF
TGTGCCAGCGGCAGGCCGAGCTCAAACACCATATATTTT
>16|TRBV7-2|TRBD2|TRBJ2-1|.
CASSLASGSAYNEQFF
TGTGCCAGCAGCTTAGCGAGCGGGAGCGCCTACAATGAGCAGTTCTTC
>15|TRBV18|TRBD1|TRBJ1-1|.
CASSPKGTGHTEAFF
TGTGCCAGCTCACCAAAGGGGACAGGCCACACTGAAGCTTTCTTT
>16|TRBV19|TRBD1|TRBJ2-5|.
CASSVTGTEPQETQYF
TGTGCCAGTAGTGTAACCGGGACAGAACCCCAAGAGACCCAGTACTTC
>15|TRBV19|.|TRBJ2-3|.
CASTRILTSTDTQYF
TGTGCCAGTACTCGTATCCTCACTAGCACAGATACGCAGTATTTT
>14|TRBV6-1|.|TRBJ1-3|.
CASSDLGSGNTIYF
TGTGCCAGCAGTGATCTCGGCTCTGGAAACACCATATATTTT
>15|TRBV19|.|TRBJ1-5|many
CASSVRVWAGQPQHF
TGTGCCAGTAGTGTCAGGGTTTGGGCTGGCCAGCCCCAGCATTTT
>13|TRBV28|.|TRBJ1-6|.
CASSLIGGSPLHF
TGTGCCAGCAGTTTAATCGGGGGTTCACCCCTCCACTTT
>15|TRBV7-8|.|TRBJ2-1|once
CASSLRATGVNEQFF
TGTGCCAGCAGCTTGAGGGCTACCGGCGTAAATGAGCAGTTCTTC
>14|TRBV2|TRBD1|TRBJ2-7|.
CASSLWTGLYEQYF
TGTGCCAGCAGTCTATGGACAGGGCTCTACGAGCAGTACTTC
>16|TRBV7-2|TRBD1|TRBJ1-6|.
CASSLGWWTGTSPLHF
TGTGCCAGCAGCTTAGGTTGGTGGACAGGGACGTCACCCCTCCACTTT
>15|TRBV7-2|TRBD2|TRBJ2-7|.
CASSQLLAAGGEQYF
TGTGCCAGCAGCCAGCTTCTAGCGGCGGGGGGGGAGCAGTACTTC
>12|TRBV2|.|TRBJ1-2|few
CARQDTNYGYTF
TGTGCCAGACAGGATACCAACTATGGCTACACCTTC
>15|TRBV29-1|.|TRBJ2-6|.
CSVDSSRSGANVLTF
TGCAGCGTTGATAGCAGCCGCTCTGGGGCCAACGTCCTGACTTTC
>14|TRBV28|.|TRBJ1-2|.
CASSLKFGGYGYTF
TGTGCCAGCAGTTTAAAGTTCGGGGGTTATGGCTACACCTTC
>15|TRBV28|TRBD1|TRBJ2-2|once
CASKTGTGVTGELFF
TGTGCCAGCAAGACCGGGACAGGAGTTACCGGGGAGCTGTTTTTT
>15|TRBV4-3|.|TRBJ2-7|.
CASSQEEVGVYEQYF
TGCGCCAGCAGCCAAGAGGAAGTTGGAGTCTACGAGCAGTACTTC
>15|TRBV19|.|TRBJ1-5|.
CASSIDGPRGQPQHF
TGTGCCAGTAGTATAGACGGCCCAAGAGGGCAGCCCCAGCATTTT
>15|TRBV11-2|TRBD1|TRBJ1-5|.
CASSARGLGNQPQHF
TGTGCCAGCAGCGCCAGGGGGCTTGGCAATCAGCCCCAGCATTTT
>15|TRBV28|.|TRBJ1-2|few
CASSAPGGGNYGYTF
TGTGCCAGCAGTGCCCCCGGAGGTGGCAACTATGGCTACACCTTC
>16|TRBV2|TRBD2|TRBJ2-1|.
CASSPRTSGGFNEQFF
TGTGCCAGCAGTCCCAGGACTAGCGGGGGCTTCAATGAGCAGTTCTTC
>15|TRBV18|TRBD1|TRBJ2-5|once
CASSPGTGGRETQYF
TGTGCCAGCTCACCCGGGACAGGGGGTCGGGAGACCCAGTACTTC
>15|TRBV7-6|TRBD2|TRBJ2-2|.
CASSPVAGGTGELFF
TGTGCCAGCAGCCCCGTAGCGGGAGGAACCGGGGAGCTGTTTTTT
>17|TRBV9|TRBD2|TRBJ2-1|.
CASSVAPLAGAGNEQFF
TGTGCCAGCAGCGTAGCCCCCCTAGCGGGAGCTGGAAATGAGCAGTTCTTC
>16|TRBV19|TRBD2|TRBJ2-7|.
CASSPKREWPYHEQYF
TGTGCCAGTAGTCCAAAGCGGGAGTGGCCTTATCACGAGCAGTACTTC
>17|TRBV18|.|TRBJ1-4|.
CASSRRGATATNEKLFF
TGTGCCAGCTCAAGGCGGGGGGCGACTGCAACTAATGAAAAACTGTTTTTT
>12|TRBV4-1|.|TRBJ2-7|.
CASSQSGEEQYF
TGCGCCAGCAGCCAATCCGGGGAGGAGCAGTACTTC
>14|TRBV5-4|.|TRBJ1-2|.
CASSRTTGYYGYTF
TGTGCCAGCAGCCGAACAACAGGCTACTATGGCTACACCTTC
>12|TRBV24-1|.|TRBJ1-1|.
CATSGQRTEAFF
TGTGCCACCAGCGGACAGCGTACTGAAGCTTTCTTT
>15|TRBV3-1/TRBV3-2|.|TRBJ1-1|.
CASSPRTVTNTEAFF
TGTGCCAGCAGTCCCCGGACAGTAACGAACACTGAAGCTTTCTTT
>13|TRBV5-4|TRBD2|TRBJ2-4|.
CASSFPGGNIQYF
TGTGCCAGCAGCTTCCCGGGGGGGAACATTCAGTACTTC
>14|TRBV18|TRBD1|TRBJ1-5|.
CASSPTGGVQPQHF
TGTGCCAGCTCACCGACAGGGGGCGTTCAGCCCCAGCATTTT